This entry lists 9 T cell receptor beta chains sequenced from one sample in a study of T-cell reconstitution after alpha-beta-depleted transplantation in children. Preparation of the TCRbeta library involved a method that used unique molecular identifiers. MiXCR, run by TCRdb on the PCR reads, gives a single entry per CDR3 protein. The sample carries some 120,000 distinct CDR3 sequences, roughly 24% recorded once. The starting material was PBMCs, mostly from graft donor cells, obtained 180 days after TCRalphabeta/CD19-depleted stem cell transplant. Every receptor here comes from a male patient between 2 and 9 years old who had a stem cell transplant for chronic granulomatous disease, so the T cells may come from the graft donor.

The genes are TRBV12-3 or TRBV12-4 and TRBJ2-1; 9 bases match TRBD2. J lost 5 bases, V lost 10 bases, and 6 bases had no gene match. The CDR3 totals 13 residues. CDR3 protein: CATGGTSNNEQFF. The CDR3 DNA reads TGTGCCACCGGCGGGACTAGCAACAATGAGCAGTTCTTC.

At least ten counts were recorded for this clonotype. The gene calls are TRBV20-1 and TRBJ1-5; perhaps TRBD1 as D (6 bases). Germline V gives CDR1 DFQATT, CDR2 SNEGSKA (reference sequence). V was clipped by 3 bases and J by 2 bases, with 11 bases between them. CDR3 size: 14 residues. The CDR3 loop is CSASVGGRNQPQHF. CDR3 nucleotides: TGCAGTGCTAGCGTTGGGGGCCGCAATCAGCCCCAGCATTTT.

This clonotype occurred a few times. The gene calls are TRBV27 and TRBJ1-6, with 8 bases fitting TRBD1. Trimming took 7 bases from V and 2 from J; bases not matched to a gene: 7. The CDR3 sequence is 16 residues long. CDR1 and CDR2 from the germline V gene are MNHEY and SMNVEV (reference sequence). The DNA for the CDR3 is TGTGCCAGCACCAGGACAGGGCGGACCTATAATTCACCCCTCCACTTT. Translating it yields CASTRTGRTYNSPLHF.

This clonotype was detected ten times or more. This chain uses TRBV20-1 with TRBJ2-5; 11 nucleotides align to TRBD2. Trimming cost V 4 bases and J 5 bases; bases outside gene matches: 6. Germline V CDR1 and CDR2: DFQATT, SNEGSKA (reference sequence). The CDR3 contains 14 residues. CDR3 bases: TGCAGTGCTAATAGCGGGAGGGGTGGGGAGACCCAGTACTTC. It translates to CSANSGRGGETQYF.

This sequence joins TRBV7-8 and TRBJ1-1, with TRBD1 matching 10 bases. The junction had 7 bases not matched to a gene; V was cut back by 8 bases and J by 1 base. CDR3 length equals 15 residues. Germline V gene lookup returns CDR1 SGHVS and CDR2 FQNEAQ. The chain's CDR3 is CASGTGEKRNTEAFF. CDR3 coding DNA: TGTGCCAGCGGGACAGGGGAGAAGAGGAACACTGAAGCTTTCTTT.

The genes are TRBV7-6 and TRBJ2-7; 10 positions agree with TRBD1. The CDR3 totals 14 residues. J gave up 5 bases and V 5 bases, and 6 bases lay outside the gene matches. Germline CDR1 and CDR2: SGHVS and FNYEAQ. The CDR3 DNA follows: TGTGCCAGCAGCCTTGGACAGGGGGTCAACGAGCAGTACTTC. Protein product: CASSLGQGVNEQYF.

This clonotype appeared a single time. This CDR3 is CASSYSSGTNEQFF. The CDR3, as DNA: TGTGCCAGCAGTTACTCCTCGGGGACCAATGAGCAGTTCTTC. The J gene is TRBJ2-1, the V gene TRBV6-5, with D perhaps being TRBD1 or TRBD2 (5 bases each). CDR3 size: 14 residues. The V gene lost 0 bases and the J gene lost 6 bases, with 9 bases spanning the gap. Germline V gene sequence: CDR1 MNHEY, CDR2 SVGAGI.

This clonotype showed up just a few times. This chain joins TRBV12-3 or TRBV12-4 and TRBJ2-7, with 7 bases matching TRBD1. The trim removed 8 bases at V and 6 bases at J, leaving 10 bases unmatched. The CDR3 totals 13 residues. The CDR3 DNA reads TGTGCCAGCCGACAGGGCGGTGCTCGCGAGCAGTACTTC. Translation gives CASRQGGAREQYF.

The V and J genes are TRBV20-1 and TRBJ2-3; 8 nucleotides agree with TRBD1. Germline values: CDR1 DFQATT, CDR2 SNEGSKA (reference sequence). With 5 bases clipped from V and 2 bases from J, the junction kept 9 bases outside the gene matches. This CDR3 has 15 residues. The CDR3 DNA follows: TGCAGTGCTCTCGTGTTGGACAGGGCCACAGATACGCAGTATTTT. This sequence encodes CSALVLDRATDTQYF.